The subject of this entry is one T cell receptor beta chain. Its specificity is unknown. The data originate from a study of shared clonotypes between healthy human individuals. For the study at large: CD4 naive and CD4 memory each took three plates per donor, while CD8 naive took two and CD8 memory one.

Whole-study findings and limits: Some clonotypes were shared by all four sorted-subset donors, while others were not shared. The non-shared ones had lower generation probabilities than the shared ones. Naive CD4 clonotype sharing across a handful of donors was roughly 5%.

The trim removed 2 bases at V and 3 bases at J, leaving 11 bases unmatched. In germline, CDR1 is MGHRA, CDR2 YSYEKL. The CDR3 is made up of 17 amino acids. The naive CD8 subset, CD45RO-negative cells positively selected for CCR7, excluded terminally differentiated effector memory CD45RA+ cells. As handled by the study authors: Owing to the provision of junction-only sequences devoid of quality scores by immunoSEQ, filtering differed. Produced via immunoSEQ multiplex PCR; TCRdb's table is partial and in-frame only. From that table come the V and J calls and clone size; the DNA was used to work out D and trimming. The profile shows about 2.2 million clones, 93% of them singletons.

V gene TRBV4-1 combines with J gene TRBJ2-3; 7 nucleotides match TRBD2. Material for sequencing was naive CD8+ T cells from PBMCs. The sequence derives from a man aged 18 to 30 in good health. Some clones in this sample may be carry-over from other donors' samples. The CDR3 bases are TGCGCCAGCAGCCAAAGCGCCGGGACTAAGATAACAGATACGCAGTATTTT. Amino acid sequence: CASSQSAGTKITDTQYF.